Sequencing of this T cell receptor (beta chain) was carried out in a study of blood T cell repertoires in COVID-19. Background on the study: Specimens from acute and convalescent COVID-19 originated in the United States, Italy and Spain. PBMCs, B-cell-depleted T cells, or T cells were the source of the cDNA or gDNA that made up the material.

Original processing notes: Reference gene primer amplification gave estimated nucleated cell counts. Using immunoSEQ multiplex PCR, the repertoire was profiled, and TCRdb retains in-frame clones only, with some absent. V, J and clone size were drawn from that table, and D and trimming were deduced from the DNA. The sample lists under 200,000 clones, around nine tenths occurring once. There are 11 residues in the CDR3. The V and J ends lost 6 bases and 10 bases, in that order; junction bases with no gene match: 2. This TCR was sampled from a man aged 45 to 65 with acute or convalescent COVID-19. The sample taken for sequencing was peripheral blood. This chain uses TRBV12-3 or TRBV12-4 with TRBJ2-1; 8 nucleotides line up with TRBD1. The CDR3 DNA is TGTGCCAGCAGACGACAGGGGGAGCAGTTCTTC. It translates to CASRRQGEQFF.